Below, 14 T cell receptor beta chains from the same sample are listed, as sequenced in a study of identical twins. In TCRdb, the 5' RACE reads were re-called with MiXCR into one record per CDR3 protein. The sample lists 400,000 to 650,000 distinct CDR3 sequences, 22% seen once, with 0.75% to 0.95% in the top ten. Another study also made use of these data, one on T cells expressing NK-cell markers.

Sequencing was carried out using CD4+ T cells sorted from blood. These TCRs come from a woman between 18 and 29 years old in good health.

This clonotype was seen only a few times. The V and J genes are TRBV2 and TRBJ1-2; D remains ambiguous. The V gene's germline CDR1 is SNHLY and CDR2 FYNNEI. The germline V and J ends were trimmed by 4 bases and 6 bases, with 12 bases remaining between them. This CDR3 is built from 13 residues. In DNA, the CDR3 is TGTGCCAGCAGTGTCACGTCGGGGAATGGCTACACCTTC. Translating it yields CASSVTSGNGYTF. Looking up the rest from reference TRBV2 and TRBJ1-2 gives the full variable domain: EPEVTQTPSHQVTQMGQEVILRCVPISNHLYFYWYRQILGQKVEFLVSFYNNEISEKSEIFDDQFSVERPDGSNFTLKIRSTKLEDSAMYFCASSVTSGNGYTFGSGTRLTVV.

This clonotype came up a few times. V is TRBV20-1 and J is TRBJ2-3; a weak D match, TRBD1 (6 bases). The CDR3 runs to 12 residues. Germline V lookup: CDR1 DFQATT, CDR2 SNEGSKA (reference sequence). V lost 6 bases to trimming and J lost 2 bases, with 9 bases between them. In nucleotides, the CDR3 is TGCAGTGCCCAGGGACACACAGATACGCAGTATTTT. Translation gives CSAQGHTDTQYF.

The CDR3: CASSQQINTEAFF. The CDR3 DNA follows: TGTGCCAGCAGTCAACAGATAAACACTGAAGCTTTCTTT. The chain joins TRBV12-3 or TRBV12-4 to TRBJ1-1; D uncertain. This CDR3 is 13 amino acids long. Trimming left V 5 bases short and J 2 bases short, with 9 bases between.

This clonotype was seen only a few times. The chain couples TRBV10-3 to TRBJ2-7, with TRBD2 identical over 10 bases. The trim removed 11 bases at V and 2 bases at J, leaving 6 bases unmatched. Germline assignment: CDR1 ENHRY and CDR2 SYGVKD. The CDR3 loop spans 13 amino acids. The CDR3 reads CAGGSGRAYEQYF. The CDR3 DNA reads TGTGCCGGGGGAAGCGGGAGGGCCTACGAGCAGTACTTC.

This clonotype was counted only a few times. The chain carries TRBV7-2 and TRBJ2-1; D possibly uses TRBD1 or TRBD2 (5 bases each). V was shortened by 9 bases and J by 9 bases, with 18 bases between the two germline ends. Germline assignment: CDR1 SGHTA and CDR2 FQGNSA. The length of the CDR3 is 13 residues. The CDR3 DNA sequence: TGTGCCAGTTTCCGGGACGCAACAGGTGAGCAGTTCTTC. Translating it yields CASFRDATGEQFF.

V is TRBV6-1 and J is TRBJ1-4, with 7 bases lining up with TRBD1. The V gene end was trimmed by 7 bases and the J gene end by 4 bases; junction bases not matched to a gene: 6. This CDR3 region has 14 residues. From germline, CDR1 is MNHNS and CDR2 SASEGT. In nucleotides, the CDR3 is TGTGCCAGCAAGGGGGCAGGGTATAATGAAAAACTGTTTTTT. Its protein product is CASKGAGYNEKLFF.

This chain connects TRBV18 to TRBJ2-1; possible D gene TRBD2, 6 bases. This CDR3 region has 14 residues. The V gene lost 5 bases and the J gene lost 10 bases, with 18 bases spanning the gap. Germline CDR1 and CDR2: KGHSH and LQKENI. The CDR3 reads CASSSGLPSTEQFF. As DNA, the CDR3 is TGTGCCAGCTCATCGGGACTCCCTAGCACGGAGCAGTTCTTC.

Concerning this clonotype itself: Just one base apart from a much larger clone, this may be a read error. V and J are TRBV5-6 and TRBJ1-1; possible D gene TRBD1, 6 bases. This CDR3 is 13 amino acids long. Looked up from germline, CDR1 is SGHDT and CDR2 is YYEEEE. CDR3 protein: CASSLDRWAEVFF. Here the CDR3 DNA reads TGTGCCAGCAGCTTAGACAGGTGGGCTGAAGTTTTCTTT.

This clonotype was observed a handful of times. The rearrangement links TRBV5-1 to TRBJ2-3; a weak D match, TRBD1 (5 bases). Germline assignment: CDR1 SGHRS and CDR2 YFSETQ. V dropped 2 bases and J dropped 3 bases, with 7 bases sitting between them. The CDR3 runs 13 residues. CDR3 protein: CASSFRETDTQYF. CDR3 nucleotides: TGCGCCAGCAGCTTCAGGGAAACAGATACGCAGTATTTT.

The table lists this clonotype with a few counts. CDR3 in DNA: TGCGCCAGCAGGCAGGGACCCGGGGAGCTGTTTTTT. The encoded protein is CASRQGPGELFF. The chain carries TRBV5-1 and TRBJ2-2; D may be TRBD1 or TRBD2 (5 bases each). CDR1 SGHRS and CDR2 YFSETQ come from the germline V gene. V lost 5 bases and J lost 6, with 8 bases in between. CDR3 length: 12 residues.

The genes are TRBV20-1 and TRBJ2-5; TRBD2 matches at 11 bases. The CDR3 is made up of 13 amino acids. Germline values: CDR1 DFQATT, CDR2 SNEGSKA (reference sequence). The junction had 5 bases not matched to a gene; V was cut back by 8 bases and J by 3 bases. The CDR3 sequence: CSILAGGKETQYF. CDR3 DNA: TGCAGTATTCTAGCGGGGGGCAAAGAGACCCAGTACTTC.

This clonotype was found many times. CDR3 DNA: TGCAGTGCTAGGGGATATAGCAATCAGCCCCAGCATTTT. It translates to CSARGYSNQPQHF. The chain couples TRBV20-1 to TRBJ1-5; D not certain. The CDR3 is 13 amino acids. Germline V gene data show CDR1 as DFQATT and CDR2 as SNEGSKA (reference sequence). The germline V and J ends were trimmed by 3 bases and 0 bases, with 6 bases remaining between them.

This clonotype was counted only a few times. The V call is TRBV7-6, the J call TRBJ2-5; D may be TRBD1 or TRBD2 (5 bases each). Germline V lookup: CDR1 SGHVS, CDR2 FNYEAQ. This CDR3 region has 14 residues. The V and J ends lost 7 bases and 2 bases respectively, with 14 bases between them. The CDR3 sequence is CASTDPGRQETQYF. The CDR3 region has the DNA TGTGCCAGCACCGATCCGGGACGGCAAGAGACCCAGTACTTC.

This clonotype was picked up many times. This chain links TRBV10-3 with TRBJ1-5; weak D call: TRBD1 (5 bases). Germline V gene sequence: CDR1 ENHRY, CDR2 SYGVKD. The V end lost 7 bases, the J end lost 5 bases, and 12 bases lay between the germline ends. CDR3 length: 13 amino acids. CDR3 coding DNA: TGTGCCATCACCATAGACAGAGATCAGCCCCAGCATTTT. This encodes CAITIDRDQPQHF.